The 18 T cell receptor beta chains below were found in one sample sequenced in a study of early T cells in non-severe SARS-CoV-2 infection (dated by TCRdb to the early 2020s). Receptor amplification or capture employed 5' RACE. TCRdb shows the sequencer as NextSeq 500. The raw public reads went through TCRdb reprocessing: fastp at Q25, MiXCR clone calling, in-frame beta chains kept. Identical CDR3 proteins give one entry, which carries the most common genes and DNA. In this sample the table shows some 70,000 distinct CDR3 sequences, roughly 9.4% of which occur a single time. The ten largest clones add up to less than 6.5% of the sample. Sample: whole blood. The receptors come from an adult who was a healthcare worker with PCR-confirmed SARS-CoV-2 infection or an uninfected control (not recorded which).

The V call is TRBV4-1, the J call TRBJ2-1; TRBD1 might be the D (5 bases). The V end was cut by 0 bases, the J end by 10 bases, with 10 bases between. Germline loops: CDR1 MGHRA, CDR2 YSYEKL. This CDR3 is built from 13 residues. The CDR3 bases are TGCGCCAGCAGCCAAGATAGGGGTTACGAGCAGTTCTTC. The encoded protein is CASSQDRGYEQFF.

This clonotype has ten or more counts. The rearrangement uses TRBV7-9 and TRBJ2-7, with 9 bases that match TRBD1. The trim removed 4 bases at V and 5 bases at J, leaving 3 bases unmatched. Germline V CDR1 and CDR2: SEHNR, FQNEAQ (reference sequence). The CDR3 loop spans 13 amino acids. The CDR3 DNA follows: TGTGCCAGCAGCTGGGGACAGGGTGACGAGCAGTACTTC. Translating gives CASSWGQGDEQYF.

Ten or more counts support this clonotype. The V and J genes are TRBV7-2 and TRBJ2-1; weak D call: TRBD2 (6 bases). V lost 1 base, J lost 2 bases, and 9 bases lay in between. The CDR3 spans 15 residues. Germline loops: CDR1 SGHTA, CDR2 FQGNSA. As DNA, the CDR3 is TGTGCCAGCAGCTTAGGGGGGGTTGCCTACAATGAGCAGTTCTTC. Translation gives CASSLGGVAYNEQFF.

The gene calls are TRBV6-2 or TRBV6-3 and TRBJ2-1; 12 positions match TRBD2. This CDR3 has 17 residues. Germline CDR1 and CDR2: MNHEY and SVGEGT. The V gene end was trimmed by 8 bases and the J gene end by 8 bases; junction bases not matched to a gene: 16. The CDR3 DNA reads as TGTGCCAGCGCTTCGACTAGCGGGAGTATAACCAGGGATGAGCAGTTCTTC. Protein: CASASTSGSITRDEQFF.

This chain links TRBV7-3 with TRBJ2-2; tentative D call: TRBD1 (6 bases). Germline CDR1 SGHTA, CDR2 FQGTGA. This CDR3 has 16 residues. Trimming removed 5 bases at V and 6 bases at J, with 19 bases between. CDR3 sequence: CASSKTQYRAAGELFF. DNA of the CDR3: TGTGCCAGCAGCAAAACCCAATACAGGGCGGCCGGGGAGCTGTTTTTT.

This clonotype has a handful of counts. The chain links TRBV11-2 to TRBJ1-5; D is unclear. The germline V and J ends were trimmed by 1 base and 9 bases, with 13 bases remaining between them. This CDR3 has 14 amino acids. Looked up from germline, CDR1 is SGHAT and CDR2 is FQNNGV. This CDR3 is CASSLGRDWGPQHF. The CDR3 bases are TGTGCCAGCAGCTTAGGACGGGATTGGGGGCCCCAGCATTTT.

This clonotype was seen only a few times. J is TRBJ1-1 and V is TRBV2; D may be TRBD1 (5 bases). Germline V gene lookup returns CDR1 SNHLY and CDR2 FYNNEI. V was trimmed by 7 bases and J by 2 bases, leaving 8 bases between them. CDR3 length: 12 amino acids. The CDR3 loop is CASKQANTEAFF. The CDR3 nucleotides are TGTGCCAGCAAACAGGCTAACACTGAAGCTTTCTTT.

Turning to this clonotype: This sequence may be a read error, since a much larger clone differs from it by one base. The V and J genes are TRBV10-2 and TRBJ2-3; no clear D gene. CDR1 is WSHSY and CDR2 is SAAADI in the germline V gene. The CDR3 has 13 amino acids. The CDR3 reads CASSDPAADTQCF. CDR3 sequence (DNA): TGCGCCAGCAGTGACCCTGCGGCGGATACGCAGTGTTTT.

This clonotype showed up just a few times. The chain couples TRBV6-5 to TRBJ1-5, with D unresolved. Trimming took 0 bases from V and 1 from J, leaving 10 bases between them. The CDR3 totals 16 residues. The V gene's germline CDR1 is MNHEY and CDR2 SVGAGI. The CDR3 loop is CASSYSVVGSNQPQHF. CDR3 in DNA: TGTGCCAGCAGTTACTCAGTCGTAGGGAGCAATCAGCCCCAGCATTTT.

The chain combines TRBV5-8 with TRBJ2-7, with TRBD2 as a possible D gene (6 bases). The CDR3 runs to 15 residues. Per the germline V gene, CDR1 is SGHTS and CDR2 is YDEGEE. The V end lost 6 bases, the J end lost 4 bases, and 20 bases lay between the germline ends. The CDR3 nucleotides read TGTGCCAGCACCCCACCCGGGGACTTGAGGTACGAGCAGTACTTC. Its protein product is CASTPPGDLRYEQYF.

This clonotype was recorded many times. This sequence joins TRBV29-1 and TRBJ2-4, with 7 bases matching TRBD1. Per germline, CDR1 SQVTM and CDR2 ANQGSEA. V was pared by 5 bases and J by 8 bases, with 9 bases of the junction left unmatched. This CDR3 contains 13 residues. CDR3 nucleotide sequence: TGCAGCGTTCTCCCCCGGCAGGGGGACATTCAGTACTTC. Translation gives CSVLPRQGDIQYF.

This clonotype was counted many times. The chain joins TRBV5-1 to TRBJ2-1; D gene uncertain. Trimming left V 6 bases short and J 0 bases short, with 13 bases between. The CDR3 is 15 amino acids. Germline V gives CDR1 SGHRS, CDR2 YFSETQ. CDR3 bases: TGCGCCAGCATGGATTCGCGAAGCTCCTACAATGAGCAGTTCTTC. This gives the protein CASMDSRSSYNEQFF.

This clonotype was counted ten times or more. The chain recombines TRBV3-1 with TRBJ2-3, with 7 bases that match TRBD2. CDR3 length: 16 amino acids. Trimming removed 2 bases from V and 2 bases from J; junction bases left unmatched: 7. Germline lookup yields CDR1 LGHDT and CDR2 YNNKEL (reference sequence). The CDR3 nucleotides are TGTGCCAGCAGCCAACGACTAGCCGACCCCACAGATACGCAGTATTTT. As protein: CASSQRLADPTDTQYF.

This chain links TRBV5-1 with TRBJ2-2, with 7 bases aligning to TRBD1. With V trimmed by 3 bases and J by 0 bases, 2 bases remained unmatched. CDR1 is SGHRS, CDR2 YFSETQ, per germline. This CDR3 spans 15 amino acids. The DNA for the CDR3 is TGCGCCAGCAGCTGGGGACAGACGAACACCGGGGAGCTGTTTTTT. It is translated as CASSWGQTNTGELFF.

This clonotype has ten or more counts. The V and J genes are TRBV6-1 and TRBJ2-3; 8 bases match TRBD1. With 6 bases clipped from V and 4 bases from J, the junction kept 12 bases outside the gene matches. CDR1 is MNHNS, CDR2 SASEGT, per germline. The CDR3 is made up of 16 amino acids. The CDR3 region is CASSNFGQGSPDTQYF. As DNA, the CDR3 is TGTGCCAGCAGCAACTTTGGACAGGGTAGCCCAGATACGCAGTATTTT.

As DNA, the CDR3 is TGTGCCAGCTGCAACCCCCAGGGCGATGAAAAACTGTTTTTT. Translation: CASCNPQGDEKLFF. The genes are TRBV5-5 and TRBJ1-4, with a tentative D call TRBD1 (5 bases). Germline assignment: CDR1 SGHKS and CDR2 YYEKEE (reference sequence). The V gene lost 7 bases and the J gene lost 6 bases, with 16 bases spanning the gap. The CDR3 loop spans 14 amino acids.

The chain links TRBV18 to TRBJ1-1, with D maybe TRBD1 (5 bases). The CDR3 has 14 amino acids. V lost 0 bases and J lost 3, with 8 bases in between. The germline V gene encodes CDR1 KGHSH and CDR2 LQKENI. The CDR3 bases are TGTGCCAGCTCACCACCGGCGGGGGACACTGAAGCTTTCTTT. Encoded protein: CASSPPAGDTEAFF.

This clonotype was seen many times. The CDR3 sequence is CASSIAGGAVDTQYF. CDR3 coding DNA: TGTGCCAGTAGTATAGCAGGGGGGGCCGTAGATACGCAGTATTTT. V and J are TRBV19 and TRBJ2-3, with D perhaps matching TRBD1 or TRBD2 (7 bases each). The germline gives CDR1 LNHDA, CDR2 SQIVND (reference sequence). Trimming took off 1 base at V and 5 bases at J, with 13 bases between the two ends. This CDR3 has 15 amino acids.